Presented here are 27 T cell receptor beta chains from one specimen sequenced in a study of Tregs in tolerant kidney transplant recipients. Some clones are missing from TCRdb's copy, which holds only in-frame ones; the method was immunoSEQ multiplex PCR. The table records 55,000 to 80,000 clones, 98% of them present only once. Source: Tregs from blood, taken before the transplant. The receptors stem from a human donor who received a combined kidney and bone marrow transplant.

The rearrangement links TRBV20-1 to TRBJ2-1; D is unclear. The germline V gene has CDR1 DFQATT and CDR2 SNEGSKA (reference sequence). The CDR3 has 11 residues. V was pared by 2 bases and J by 8 bases, with 7 bases between. For the CDR3, the DNA is TGCAGTGCTAGACCCCTCGATGAGCAGTTCTTC. This sequence encodes CSARPLDEQFF.

This clone was recorded only once. This rearrangement joins TRBV28 to TRBJ2-7, with D maybe TRBD2 (5 bases). The germline V and J ends were trimmed by 6 bases and 1 base, with 10 bases remaining between them. Germline V gene sequence: CDR1 MDHEN, CDR2 SYDVKM. CDR3 length: 13 amino acids. The CDR3 spells CASRRSGSYEQYF. Here the CDR3 DNA reads TGTGCCAGCAGGAGGAGCGGTTCCTACGAGCAGTACTTC. Variable domain in full (rest from reference TRBV28 and TRBJ2-7): DVKVTQSSRYLVKRTGEKVFLECVQDMDHENMFWYRQDPGLGLRLIYFSYDVKMKEKGDIPEGYSVSREKKERFSLILESASTNQTSMYLCASRRSGSYEQYFGPGTRLTVT.

The gene calls are TRBV10-3 and TRBJ2-1; 10 nucleotides align to TRBD2. This CDR3 is 16 amino acids long. V lost 5 bases, J lost 5 bases, and 9 bases stayed unmatched. Germline CDR1 is ENHRY and CDR2 is SYGVKD. CDR3 loop: CAISWAGTSDNNEQFF. The CDR3 region has the DNA TGTGCCATCAGTTGGGCCGGGACTAGCGATAACAATGAGCAGTTCTTC.

V gene TRBV9 combines with J gene TRBJ2-3; the D is unclear. This CDR3 is 14 amino acids long. V was clipped by 0 bases and J by 3 bases, with 8 bases between them. CDR1 is SGDLS and CDR2 is YYNGEE in the germline V gene. The CDR3 bases are TGTGCCAGCAGCGTAGTACCGGAGACAGATACGCAGTATTTT. This codes for CASSVVPETDTQYF.

This chain joins TRBV5-6 and TRBJ2-2, with a weak D call TRBD1 (6 bases). The V gene lost 3 bases and the J gene lost 4 bases, with 16 bases spanning the gap. The CDR3 is made up of 16 amino acids. Germline assignment: CDR1 SGHDT and CDR2 YYEEEE. CDR3 bases: TGTGCCAGCAGCTGGACCGGGACACCTACCACCGGGGAGCTGTTTTTT. Translating it yields CASSWTGTPTTGELFF.

The chain combines TRBV19 with TRBJ2-5; tentatively, D is TRBD1 (5 bases). The CDR3 is 13 amino acids. Trimming removed 3 bases from V and 5 bases from J, with 10 bases in between. Looked up from germline, CDR1 is LNHDA and CDR2 is SQIVND (reference sequence). The CDR3 loop is CASSIQGSETQYF. The CDR3 DNA sequence: TGTGCCAGTAGTATCCAGGGCTCGGAGACCCAGTACTTC.

The chain combines TRBV19 with TRBJ2-2, with D possibly TRBD2 on 6 matching bases. CDR3 length: 16 amino acids. CDR1 is LNHDA, CDR2 SQIVND, per germline (reference sequence). V lost 3 bases, J lost 6 bases, and 17 bases lay in between. CDR3 protein: CASSIVGTAGAGELFF. The DNA for the CDR3 is TGTGCCAGTAGTATTGTGGGGACTGCTGGGGCCGGGGAGCTGTTTTTT. Full variable domain (remainder filled in from reference TRBV19 and TRBJ2-2): DGGITQSPKYLFRKEGQNVTLSCEQNLNHDAMYWYRQDPGQGLRLIYYSQIVNDFQKGDIAEGYSVSREKKESFPLTVTSAQKNPTAFYLCASSIVGTAGAGELFFGEGSRLTVL.

This rearrangement joins TRBV30 to TRBJ2-3; possible D gene TRBD1, 6 bases. The V end lost 5 bases, the J end lost 0 bases, and 9 bases lay between the germline ends. The CDR3 sequence is 13 residues long. Germline V gene data show CDR1 as GTSNPN and CDR2 as SVGIG (reference sequence). This chain's CDR3 is CAWAGASTDTQYF. The CDR3 coding sequence is TGTGCCTGGGCAGGGGCGAGCACAGATACGCAGTATTTT. Based on the CDR3 plus reference TRBV30 and TRBJ2-3, the full variable domain is SQTIHQWPATLVQPVGSPLSLECTVEGTSNPNLYWYRQAAGRGLQLLFYSVGIGQISSEVPQNLSASRPQDRQFILSSKKLLLSDSGFYLCAWAGASTDTQYFGPGTRLTVL.

The genes are TRBV28 and TRBJ2-5; no reliable D call. The CDR3 consists of 12 residues. CDR1 and CDR2 (germline): MDHEN, SYDVKM. Between the trimmed V and J ends, which lost 6 bases and 2 bases, there was a span of 7 bases. CDR3 sequence reads: CASRSGQETQYF. CDR3 DNA: TGTGCCAGCAGGTCAGGACAAGAGACCCAGTACTTC.

The chain has TRBV30 and TRBJ1-2; 7 nucleotides line up with TRBD1. CDR1 is GTSNPN, CDR2 SVGIG, per germline (reference sequence). The ends lost 3 bases at V and 7 bases at J; junction bases unmatched: 11. This CDR3 spans 14 amino acids. The CDR3 protein is CAWSEPGTVIGYTF. The CDR3 region has the DNA TGTGCCTGGAGCGAACCCGGGACAGTTATTGGCTACACCTTC.

The V gene is TRBV11-3, the J gene TRBJ2-3; 7 bases align to TRBD1. Losses at the gene ends were 8 bases for V and 2 bases for J; bases not matched to a gene: 10. The CDR3 contains 15 residues. In germline, CDR1 is SGHNT, CDR2 YENEEA. CDR3 coding DNA: TGTGCCAGCTCCCCGGGACAGCCATACACAGATACGCAGTATTTT. Translating gives CASSPGQPYTDTQYF.

For this clone: One end of the junction is discordant with germline, which a read error may explain. The CDR3 region is CASSLAGTSGRPIRF. The CDR3 DNA reads as TGTGCCAGCAGCTTAGCGGGGACTAGCGGGAGGCCGATCAGGTTC. V is TRBV7-2 and J is TRBJ2-7, with 15 nucleotides matching TRBD2. The CDR3 spans 15 residues. CDR1 SGHTA and CDR2 FQGNSA come from the germline V gene.

This chain joins TRBV10-3 and TRBJ2-7; the match to TRBD1 covers 7 bases. Looked up from germline, CDR1 is ENHRY and CDR2 is SYGVKD. Trimming at V came to 0 bases and at J to 4 bases, leaving 6 bases not matched to a gene. The CDR3 loop spans 15 amino acids. For the CDR3, the DNA is TGTGCCATCAGTGAGTCCGCCAGGGGGAAATACGAGCAGTACTTC. This sequence encodes CAISESARGKYEQYF.

This chain connects TRBV6-1 to TRBJ1-3, with D unresolved. Trimming stripped 5 bases from V and 1 base from J, with 12 bases between. CDR3 length equals 15 residues. Germline V gene lookup returns CDR1 MNHNS and CDR2 SASEGT. The CDR3 nucleotides are TGTGCCAGCAGTCCCCTGAGGAGATCTGGAAACACCATATATTTT. It is translated as CASSPLRRSGNTIYF.

The chain uses TRBV19 and TRBJ1-3; tentatively, D is TRBD1 (5 bases). This CDR3 region has 16 residues. Trimming removed 4 bases from V and 0 bases from J, with 13 bases in between. From germline, CDR1 is LNHDA and CDR2 SQIVND (reference sequence). Here the CDR3 reads CASSRSRQFSGNTIYF. CDR3 nucleotides: TGTGCCAGTAGTAGATCCCGACAGTTCTCTGGAAACACCATATATTTT.

The chain joins TRBV19 to TRBJ1-1, with D hard to call. Per the germline V gene, CDR1 is LNHDA and CDR2 is SQIVND (reference sequence). V was pared by 9 bases and J by 1 base, with 18 bases between. The CDR3 has 15 amino acids. The CDR3 loop is CASLIGRGWNTEAFF. CDR3 sequence (DNA): TGTGCCAGCCTAATAGGGCGGGGTTGGAACACTGAAGCTTTCTTT.

The chain employs TRBV5-1 and TRBJ2-5; 8 bases align to TRBD1. The CDR3 covers 16 residues. CDR1 SGHRS and CDR2 YFSETQ come from the germline V gene. V lost 3 bases, J lost 5 bases, and 12 bases stayed unmatched. The DNA of the CDR3 is TGCGCCAGCAGCTCCGGACAGGGTTGGAGGTGGGAGACCCAGTACTTC. Its protein product is CASSSGQGWRWETQYF.

The chain employs TRBV9 and TRBJ1-2; D gene ambiguous. CDR3 size: 17 residues. Trimming left V 3 bases short and J 1 base short, with 19 bases between. Germline CDR1 and CDR2: SGDLS and YYNGEE. CDR3 DNA: TGTGCCAGCAGCGGACTCTACCTCCAGAATGATAACTATGGCTACACCTTC. The encoded protein is CASSGLYLQNDNYGYTF.

The V call is TRBV9, the J call TRBJ2-5, with 15 positions matching TRBD2. J lost 6 bases, V lost 4 bases, and 4 bases had no gene match. Germline loops: CDR1 SGDLS, CDR2 YYNGEE. The CDR3 is 15 residues long. For the CDR3, the DNA is TGTGCCAGCAGCCCCGGACTAGCGGGGGGGAAGACCCAGTACTTC. As protein: CASSPGLAGGKTQYF.

The sample holds one count of this clone. The CDR3: CASRATGRDTEAFF. CDR3 bases: TGTGCCAGCAGGGCCACAGGGAGAGACACTGAAGCTTTCTTT. The V and J genes are TRBV9 and TRBJ1-1, with D perhaps TRBD1 (6 bases). Per germline, CDR1 SGDLS and CDR2 YYNGEE. This CDR3 has 14 residues. Trimming removed 5 bases at V and 3 bases at J, with 14 bases between.

The chain recombines TRBV7-9 with TRBJ1-1; 8 bases agree with TRBD1. CDR3 size: 13 residues. Losses at the gene ends were 10 bases for V and 1 base for J; bases not matched to a gene: 5. Germline V gene data show CDR1 as SEHNR and CDR2 as FQNEAQ (reference sequence). The CDR3 DNA reads as TGTGCCACCGAAGGGACAGGGAACACTGAAGCTTTCTTT. This sequence encodes CATEGTGNTEAFF.

V is TRBV7-2 and J is TRBJ1-1, with 10 bases fitting TRBD1. Germline assignment: CDR1 SGHTA and CDR2 FQGNSA. V lost 5 bases, J lost 1 base, and 4 bases stayed unmatched. This CDR3 spans 15 amino acids. The CDR3 is CASSPRTGGNTEAFF. The CDR3 DNA is TGTGCCAGCAGCCCCCGGACAGGGGGGAACACTGAAGCTTTCTTT.

This chain links TRBV27 with TRBJ2-2, with D unresolved. The CDR3 totals 12 residues. The germline CDR1 and CDR2 sequences are MNHEY and SMNVEV (reference sequence). The ends were cut back, 5 bases at V and 3 bases at J, with 4 bases in the middle. The CDR3 protein is CASSPYTGELFF. Here the CDR3 DNA reads TGTGCCAGCAGTCCCTACACCGGGGAGCTGTTTTTT.

This CDR3 reads CSVGNQPQHF. CDR3 nucleotide sequence: TGCAGTGTCGGGAATCAGCCCCAGCATTTT. The chain has TRBV20-1 and TRBJ1-5; no clear D gene. This CDR3 comprises 10 residues. Deletions cut 7 bases from V and 4 bases from J, with 5 bases between. CDR1 DFQATT and CDR2 SNEGSKA come from the germline V gene (reference sequence).

The V and J genes are TRBV5-6 and TRBJ1-2, with D possibly being TRBD1 (5 bases). V lost 1 base and J 8 bases, leaving 12 bases between the germline ends. Germline CDR1 is SGHDT and CDR2 is YYEEEE. The CDR3 covers 13 residues. In DNA form, the CDR3 reads TGTGCCAGCAGCTTGTCTGGGGCCTTGGGCTACACCTTC. As protein: CASSLSGALGYTF.

This clone came up once. The CDR3 loop is CASSLPFFGTGRTEAFF. For the CDR3, the DNA is TGTGCCAGCAGCTTACCGTTTTTTGGGACAGGGAGGACTGAAGCTTTCTTT. The chain employs TRBV7-9 and TRBJ1-1, with 9 bases that match TRBD1. The CDR3 has 17 residues. Germline V lookup: CDR1 SEHNR, CDR2 FQNEAQ (reference sequence). V lost 2 bases to trimming and J lost 5 bases; unmatched junction nucleotides: 12.

This chain joins TRBV7-2 and TRBJ2-7; 9 bases match TRBD1. Unmatched junction bases numbered 7, after V lost 5 bases and J lost 2 bases. This CDR3 is 15 amino acids long. Looked up from germline, CDR1 is SGHTA and CDR2 is FQGNSA. The CDR3 region is CASSQDRGATYEQYF. The CDR3 DNA follows: TGTGCCAGCAGCCAGGACAGGGGCGCGACCTACGAGCAGTACTTC.